This TCR beta chain was sequenced in a study of blood T cell repertoires in COVID-19. Study-level background: Sites across the United States, Italy and Spain contributed samples from acute and convalescent COVID-19.

Trimming pared 6 bases from V and 5 bases from J, leaving 16 bases between. Germline assignment: CDR1 MNHEY and CDR2 SVGAGI. There are 14 residues in the CDR3. Original data processing: Reference gene primers were amplified, and this amplification served to estimate nucleated cell counts. The data were produced by immunoSEQ multiplex PCR, yet TCRdb's version contains in-frame clones alone and is incomplete. The V and J calls and clone size are taken from that table; D and trimming were inferred from the DNA. The data contain some 200,000 clones, 80% to 90% of them singletons. The specimen was peripheral blood. The receptor was derived from a man aged 25-45 years with active or convalescent COVID-19. The genes are TRBV6-5 and TRBJ1-1, with unresolved D. Here the CDR3 reads CASSIPAGSTEAFF. The CDR3, as DNA: TGTGCCAGCAGCATCCCGGCGGGGTCGACTGAAGCTTTCTTT.